The rows below give T cell receptor beta chains drawn from one sample of a study of lymphopenia after photon versus proton radiotherapy. Data came from immunoSEQ multiplex PCR; TCRdb stores just in-frame clones and leaves some out. The sample yields tens of thousands of clones, 70% to 85% seen once. The sample consisted of peripheral blood, taken from a patient treated with proton-based radiotherapy. The source of these receptors is a woman between 65 and 79 years old with pancreatic cancer. CDR3s include the opening cysteine and the closing phenylalanine or tryptophan. A D gene is named only where the DNA matches it firmly. The size of a clone is reported for some rows only, either as once, few or many, or as a class for expanded clones.

>-|-|TRBV11-2|TRBJ2-2
TGTGCCAGCAGCTTAGATGGGTCGAACACCGGGGAGCTGTTTTTT
CASSLDGSNTGELFF
>-|-|TRBV5-1|TRBJ1-2
TGCGCCAGCAGCGGGGAGGGCTATGGCTACACCTTC
CASSGEGYGYTF
>TRBD2|-|TRBV9|TRBJ2-3
TGTGCCAGCAGCGGTAGTCCCGGACTAGCGGGGTACACAGATACGCAGTATTTT
CASSGSPGLAGYTDTQYF
>TRBD2|-|TRBV18|TRBJ2-7
TGTGCCAGCTCACCCCTCGCCTGGGCTAGCGGTCCCTACGAGCAGTACTTC
CASSPLAWASGPYEQYF
>-|-|TRBV7-9|TRBJ1-1
TGTGCCAGCAGACTTTCTGTGGTGAACACTGAAGCTTTCTTT
CASRLSVVNTEAFF
>-|-|TRBV9|TRBJ2-3
TGTGCCAGCAGCGTAGGGTCAGCGGCTGCTAGCACAGATACGCAGTATTTT
CASSVGSAAASTDTQYF
>TRBD2|-|TRBV5-5|TRBJ2-5
TGTGCCAGCAGCTCCGGGACTGCAGGGGGACTAGCGGGAGGAAAGGAGACCCAGTACTTC
CASSSGTAGGLAGGKETQYF
>-|once|TRBV28|TRBJ2-5
TGTGCCAGCAGTTACCCAACCGAGACCCAGTACTTC
CASSYPTETQYF
>TRBD2|-|TRBV7-2|TRBJ2-2
TGTGCCAGCAGCTTAGAACCTAGCGGGGGTAACACCGGGGAGCTGTTTTTT
CASSLEPSGGNTGELFF
>-|once|TRBV27|TRBJ2-7
TGTGCCAGCACGAAGCAGGGATCCTACGAGCAGTACTTC
CASTKQGSYEQYF
>-|-|TRBV9|TRBJ2-2
TGTGCCAGCAGCGTAACAGGGCAGCCCACCGGGGAGCTGTTTTTT
CASSVTGQPTGELFF
>TRBD2|-|TRBV7-9|TRBJ2-1
TGTGCCAGCAGCTCGGTTAGCGGGAGTTCAGCCTACAATGAGCAGTTCTTC
CASSSVSGSSAYNEQFF
>-|-|TRBV5-1|TRBJ1-2
TGCGCCAGCAGCTTGGCCCAGGGCGCCTATGGCTACACCTTC
CASSLAQGAYGYTF
>-|few|TRBV27|TRBJ2-7
TGTGCCAGCGCAGGACTTTACCTCTCCTACGAGCAGTACTTC
CASAGLYLSYEQYF
>-|-|TRBV9|TRBJ1-4
TGTGCCAGCAGCGTAGACAGTAATCGGGCCAGACTGTTTTTT
CASSVDSNRARLFF
>-|-|TRBV4-2|TRBJ1-2
TGTGCCAGCAGTGGCCAGCGGGGGGCCATTGGGTATGGCTACACCTTC
CASSGQRGAIGYGYTF
>-|-|TRBV5-4|TRBJ2-3
TGTGCCAGCAGCACAAGAACCAGCACAGATACGCAGTATTTT
CASSTRTSTDTQYF
>TRBD2|once|TRBV9|TRBJ2-7
TGTGCCAGCAGCGTCGATTTCGGCGGGACTAGAAGCGAGCAGTACTTC
CASSVDFGGTRSEQYF
>-|-|TRBV5-1|TRBJ2-7
TGCGCCAGCAGCTGGTCCGGGAGTAAAAGCTCCTACGAGCAGTACTTC
CASSWSGSKSSYEQYF
>-|-|TRBV29-1|TRBJ2-3
TGCAGCGGGAGTCCCGTAGGGGCAGATACGCAGTATTTT
CSGSPVGADTQYF
>TRBD1|medium-sized|TRBV2|TRBJ1-6
TGTGCCAGCAGTCCCAGGGACAGGGCGATTTCACCCCTCCACTTT
CASSPRDRAISPLHF
>TRBD2|-|TRBV15|TRBJ2-1
TGTGCCACCAGCCCCGGGACTAGCGGGAGAAGTGAGCAGTTCTTC
CATSPGTSGRSEQFF
>-|once|TRBV5-8|TRBJ2-3
TGTGCCAGCAGCTTTGGGACACGCACAGATACGCAGTATTTT
CASSFGTRTDTQYF
>TRBD2|-|TRBV5-8|TRBJ2-7
TGTGCCAGCAGCTCCCGGACTAGCGGGAGCAAAGAGCAGTACTTC
CASSSRTSGSKEQYF
>-|few|TRBV15|TRBJ2-1
TGTGCCACCAGCAGAGACAGGGGGACTTGGAATGAGCAGTTCTTC
CATSRDRGTWNEQFF